What follows are 9 T cell receptor beta chains derived from one specimen sequenced in a study of blood T cell repertoires in COVID-19. Produced via immunoSEQ multiplex PCR; TCRdb's table is partial and in-frame only. The data hold some 95,000 clones, with about 89% observed a single time. Specimen: peripheral blood. The receptors come from a human donor with active COVID-19. The donor label of this sample is uncertain.

The V gene is TRBV21-1, the J gene TRBJ1-5; TRBD1, as called in the table, went unchecked against the DNA. TRBV21-1 is given as a pseudogene. The CDR3 consists of 19 residues. CDR3 region: CASSTPLGQGDYSNQPQHF. The CDR3 nucleotides are TGTGCCAGCAGCACTCCCCTAGGACAGGGGGATTATAGCAATCAGCCCCAGCATTTT.

The V gene is TRBV28, the J gene TRBJ2-7; D unresolved. The CDR3 runs to 14 residues. The V end lost 2 bases, the J end lost 4 bases, and 12 bases lay between the germline ends. CDR1 is MDHEN, CDR2 SYDVKM, per germline. CDR3 amino acids: CASSLVAEEYEQYF. CDR3 coding DNA: TGTGCCAGCAGTTTAGTGGCAGAGGAGTACGAGCAGTACTTC.

The genes are TRBV13 and TRBJ2-2; TRBD2 matches 13 bases. The CDR3 consists of 20 residues. Germline V gene data show CDR1 as PRHDT and CDR2 as FYEKMQ (reference sequence). With V trimmed by 5 bases and J by 4 bases, 16 bases remained unmatched. The CDR3 here is CASSVATSGGSRGSTGELFF. The CDR3 region has the DNA TGTGCCAGCAGCGTCGCGACTAGCGGGGGGTCCCGAGGGAGCACCGGGGAGCTGTTTTTT.

The J gene is TRBJ2-5, the V gene TRBV5-6; TRBD2 might be the D (5 bases). V was trimmed by 0 bases and J by 1 base, leaving 7 bases between them. The CDR3 sequence is 14 residues long. The germline V gene has CDR1 SGHDT and CDR2 YYEEEE. The CDR3 here is CASSLGLSQETQYF. The CDR3 nucleotides are TGTGCCAGCAGCTTGGGACTAAGCCAAGAGACCCAGTACTTC.

This rearrangement joins TRBV5-4 to TRBJ2-2, with D possibly matching TRBD1 (6 bases). Deletions cut 2 bases from V and 0 bases from J, with 8 bases between. The germline CDR1 and CDR2 sequences are SGHNT and YYREEE (reference sequence). CDR3 length: 15 amino acids. In DNA, the CDR3 is TGTGCCAGCAGCTTTCAGGGGTCGAACACCGGGGAGCTGTTTTTT. Its protein product is CASSFQGSNTGELFF.

The chain recombines TRBV19 with TRBJ1-4; D perhaps matches TRBD1 (6 bases). Germline CDR1 LNHDA, CDR2 SQIVND (reference sequence). The CDR3 consists of 12 residues. The ends were cut back, 7 bases at V and 7 bases at J, with 10 bases in the middle. In DNA form, the CDR3 reads TGTGCCAGTAAACAGGGTGTTGAAAAACTGTTTTTT. Its protein product is CASKQGVEKLFF.

The chain is built from TRBV5-1 and TRBJ2-7; 8 bases are shared with TRBD1. Unmatched junction bases numbered 8, after V lost 0 bases and J lost 3 bases. CDR3 length: 16 amino acids. The V gene's germline CDR1 is SGHRS and CDR2 YFSETQ. In DNA form, the CDR3 reads TGCGCCAGCAGCTTGGACCCACAGGGGGTCCTCTACGAGCAGTACTTC. Amino acid sequence: CASSLDPQGVLYEQYF.

The chain carries TRBV5-5 and TRBJ2-5, with D perhaps matching TRBD2 (6 bases). V shed 1 base and J shed 4 bases, with 17 bases lying between them. Germline values: CDR1 SGHKS, CDR2 YYEKEE (reference sequence). The CDR3 totals 16 residues. The DNA of the CDR3 is TGTGCCAGCAGCTTGAATGGACGGGGGAAGGGAGAGACCCAGTACTTC. The encoded protein is CASSLNGRGKGETQYF.

The chain recombines TRBV5-1 with TRBJ2-5; 8 nucleotides align to TRBD1. Germline CDR1 is SGHRS and CDR2 is YFSETQ. The J segment lost 2 bases and the V segment lost 6 bases, leaving 3 bases of the junction unmatched. The CDR3 has 13 residues. CDR3 loop: CASTRQGQETQYF. Here the CDR3 DNA reads TGCGCCAGCACCAGACAGGGGCAAGAGACCCAGTACTTC.